One and the same sample provided the 5 T cell receptor beta chains below, sequenced in a study of control samples from healthy donors and cancer patients. This table comes from immunoSEQ multiplex PCR, and its TCRdb copy is limited to in-frame clones, with some not included. The sample records about 180,000 clones, around 90% being singletons. Material for sequencing was blood. The source of these receptors is a woman aged 40 to 50 in good health.

The genes are TRBV2 and TRBJ2-1, with 11 bases lining up with TRBD2. The CDR3 has 15 residues. Germline CDR1 reads SNHLY; CDR2 reads FYNNEI. The V and J ends lost 6 bases and 8 bases, in that order; junction bases with no gene match: 9. CDR3 sequence reads: CASSLLAGAGDEQFF. DNA of the CDR3: TGTGCCAGCAGCTTACTAGCGGGGGCCGGCGATGAGCAGTTCTTC.

V and J are TRBV4-1 and TRBJ1-2; D is perhaps TRBD1 (6 bases). In germline, CDR1 is MGHRA, CDR2 YSYEKL. Trimming removed 2 bases at V and 8 bases at J, with 12 bases between. This CDR3 comprises 13 residues. The CDR3, as DNA: TGCGCCAGCAGCCAACCCACAGGGAGAGGCTACACCTTC. Its protein product is CASSQPTGRGYTF.

This clone is a singleton in its sample. V usage is TRBV9 and J usage is TRBJ2-3; D possibly matches TRBD1 or TRBD2 (5 bases each). In germline, CDR1 is SGDLS, CDR2 YYNGEE. The CDR3 consists of 16 residues. V was clipped by 3 bases and J by 2 bases, with 16 bases between them. The CDR3 is CASSAPSRDHTDTQYF. CDR3 DNA: TGTGCCAGCAGCGCGCCCTCCCGGGACCACACAGATACGCAGTATTTT. Combining the CDR3 with reference TRBV9 and TRBJ2-3 gives the whole variable domain DSGVTQTPKHLITATGQRVTLRCSPRSGDLSVYWYQQSLDQGLQFLIQYYNGEERAKGNILERFSAQQFPDLHSELNLSSLELGDSALYFCASSAPSRDHTDTQYFGPGTRLTVL.

The chain employs TRBV11-2 and TRBJ2-7, with 7 bases fitting TRBD1. The CDR3 runs 14 residues. In germline, CDR1 is SGHAT, CDR2 FQNNGV. V gave up 1 base and J gave up 3 bases; unmatched junction bases: 3. The CDR3 sequence: CASSLGDRVYEQYF. In nucleotides, the CDR3 is TGTGCCAGCAGCTTAGGTGACAGGGTCTACGAGCAGTACTTC.

V gene TRBV10-3 combines with J gene TRBJ2-5; TRBD1 or TRBD2 may be the D gene (5 bases each). Trimming shortened V by 3 bases and J by 5 bases, and 13 bases separated the two germline ends. The CDR3 runs to 14 residues. CDR1 ENHRY and CDR2 SYGVKD come from the germline V gene. The CDR3 sequence: CAISDGGSGETQYF. CDR3 nucleotide sequence: TGTGCCATCAGTGATGGGGGTTCGGGGGAGACCCAGTACTTC.